This T cell receptor (beta chain) was observed in a study of identical twins. Findings and limits, study-wide: Weaker excess twin sharing was seen among beta out-of-frame sequences. Insertion counts were lower in abundant cord blood beta clonotypes, a trend that memory repertoires did not show.

This clonotype was picked up many times. Its antigen remains unidentified. The V gene's germline CDR1 is SGHTA and CDR2 FQGNSA. This CDR3 is 14 amino acids long. V lost 5 bases, J lost 2 bases, and 11 bases lay in between. TCRdb itself ran the 5' RACE reads through MiXCR, one entry per CDR3 protein. Counted here are about 1.7 million distinct CDR3 sequences, 32% occurring once; the ten biggest clones make up roughly 0.3%. The material sequenced was cord blood. The clonotype originates from a newborn girl in good health. V and J are TRBV7-2 and TRBJ2-3, with no clear D. DNA for the CDR3: TGTGCCAGCAGCCCCCGGACCATCACAGATACGCAGTATTTT. Amino acid sequence: CASSPRTITDTQYF.